The source of this T cell receptor (beta chain) is a study of identical twins. Notes on the study in general: The authors drew conclusions from cross-sectional statistical analysis rather than following the same donors. The study found that models underestimated out-of-frame TCR alpha sharing in monozygotic twins.

The CDR3 has 16 amino acids. In germline, CDR1 is DFQATT, CDR2 SNEGSKA (reference sequence). As regards this clonotype: The antigen remains undetermined. At one end, the junction sequence differs from germline, possibly due to a read error.

One entry per CDR3 protein, called by TCRdb with MiXCR from the 5' RACE reads. The profile covers about 530,000 distinct CDR3 sequences, with around 15% appearing a single time and nearly 0.45% taken by the ten largest. These data were also filed under a second study, of yellow fever vaccine responses in identical twins.

The sample taken for sequencing was CD4+ T cells sorted from blood. V gene TRBV20-1 combines with J gene TRBJ2-1; TRBD2 matches 12 bases. This clonotype was obtained from a young woman in good health. CDR3 in amino acids: CCASGASGRGINEQFF. The CDR3 DNA follows: TGCTGTGCTAGTGGAGCTAGCGGGAGGGGAATAAATGAGCAGTTCTTC.